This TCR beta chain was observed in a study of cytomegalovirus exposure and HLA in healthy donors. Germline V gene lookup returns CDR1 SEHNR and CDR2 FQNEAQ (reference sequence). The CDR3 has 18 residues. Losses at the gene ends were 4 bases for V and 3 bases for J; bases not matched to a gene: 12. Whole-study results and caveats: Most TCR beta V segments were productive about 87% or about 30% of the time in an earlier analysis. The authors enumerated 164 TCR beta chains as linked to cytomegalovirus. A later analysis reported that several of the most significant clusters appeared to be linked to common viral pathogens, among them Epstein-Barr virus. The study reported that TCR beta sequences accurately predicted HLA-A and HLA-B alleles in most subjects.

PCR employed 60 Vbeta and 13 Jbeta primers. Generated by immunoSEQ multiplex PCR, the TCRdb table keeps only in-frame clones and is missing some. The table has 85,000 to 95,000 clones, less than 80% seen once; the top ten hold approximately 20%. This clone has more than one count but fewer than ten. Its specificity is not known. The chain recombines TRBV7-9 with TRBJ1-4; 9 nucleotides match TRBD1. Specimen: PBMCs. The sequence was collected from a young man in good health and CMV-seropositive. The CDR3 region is CASSSTETGGSANEKLFF. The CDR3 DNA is TGTGCCAGCAGCTCGACCGAGACAGGGGGGTCCGCTAATGAAAAACTGTTTTTT.